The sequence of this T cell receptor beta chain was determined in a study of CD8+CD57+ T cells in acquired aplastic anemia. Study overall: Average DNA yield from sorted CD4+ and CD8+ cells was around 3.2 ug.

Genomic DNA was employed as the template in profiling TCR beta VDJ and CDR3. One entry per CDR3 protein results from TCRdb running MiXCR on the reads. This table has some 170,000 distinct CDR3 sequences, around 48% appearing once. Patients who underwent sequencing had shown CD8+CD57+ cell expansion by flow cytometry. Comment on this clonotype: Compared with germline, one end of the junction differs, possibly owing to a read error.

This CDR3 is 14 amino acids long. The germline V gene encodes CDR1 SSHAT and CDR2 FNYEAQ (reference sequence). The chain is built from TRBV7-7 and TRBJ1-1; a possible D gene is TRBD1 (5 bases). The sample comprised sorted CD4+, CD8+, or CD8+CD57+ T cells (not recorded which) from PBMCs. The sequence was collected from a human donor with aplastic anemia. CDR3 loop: CASSLGGEDTEAFF. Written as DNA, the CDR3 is TGTGCTAGCAGCCTTGGGGGGGAGGACACTGAAGCTTTCTTT.